Following are 30 T cell receptor beta chains from one sample sequenced in a study of T cells in Graves' hyperthyroidism and ophthalmopathy. The source material, RNA transcripts, was used to amplify TCR beta CDR3 regions. The HTBI set primed first-round TCR CDR3 RT-PCR. Each CDR3 protein is one row after TCRdb ran MiXCR on the multiplex PCR reads. The sample holds 300,000 to 400,000 distinct CDR3 sequences; roughly 15% are singletons and the top ten take 15% to 20%. The sample was blood. The receptors here all came from a woman aged 25 to 45 with Graves' ophthalmopathy.

In this sample, this clonotype turned up many times. CDR3 residues: CASSYGTGGLNTEAFF. The CDR3 bases are TGTGCCAGCAGCTACGGGACAGGGGGGTTGAACACTGAAGCTTTCTTT. The chain uses TRBV5-5 and TRBJ1-1; 11 bases align to TRBD1. CDR1 is SGHKS and CDR2 is YYEKEE in the germline V gene (reference sequence). The CDR3 runs 16 residues. The J segment lost 0 bases and the V segment lost 3 bases, leaving 4 bases of the junction unmatched.

The V gene is TRBV4-1, the J gene TRBJ1-2, with a possible D match to TRBD1 (5 bases). Looked up from germline, CDR1 is MGHRA and CDR2 is YSYEKL. V was cut by 2 bases and J by 3 bases, with 10 bases left in between. The CDR3 extends over 14 amino acids. CDR3 sequence: CASSQLTGDYGYTF. The CDR3 region has the DNA TGCGCCAGCAGCCAACTCACGGGGGACTATGGCTACACCTTC.

In the case of this clonotype: This clone may be a read error of a much larger clone one base away. The V gene is TRBV20-1, the J gene TRBJ1-2, with 8 bases that match TRBD1. Germline V gene lookup returns CDR1 DFQATT and CDR2 SNEGSKA (reference sequence). The CDR3 has 15 residues. This chain's CDR3 is CSASAGGASNYGHTF. CDR3 in DNA: TGCAGTGCTTCAGCAGGGGGCGCGTCGAACTATGGCCACACCTTC.

The chain recombines TRBV20-1 with TRBJ1-5; TRBD1 might be the D (5 bases). Trimming stripped 0 bases from V and 5 bases from J, with 20 bases between. The CDR3 loop spans 17 amino acids. Germline assignment: CDR1 DFQATT and CDR2 SNEGSKA (reference sequence). CDR3 region: CSARDGDSQMDDQPQHF. Written as DNA, the CDR3 is TGCAGTGCTAGAGATGGTGACAGCCAAATGGACGATCAGCCCCAGCATTTT.

Many counts were recorded for this clonotype. The V gene is TRBV28, the J gene TRBJ2-5; 9 positions match TRBD2. The CDR3 has 16 residues. CDR1 MDHEN and CDR2 SYDVKM come from the germline V gene. V lost 6 bases and J lost 0; bases outside the gene matches: 8. CDR3 loop: CASSPLVAGDQETQYF. CDR3 DNA: TGTGCCAGCAGCCCCCTGGTAGCGGGGGACCAAGAGACCCAGTACTTC.

The gene calls are TRBV20-1 and TRBJ2-5, with D maybe TRBD2 (5 bases). Trimming left V 0 bases short and J 14 bases short, with 25 bases between. Germline values: CDR1 DFQATT, CDR2 SNEGSKA (reference sequence). This CDR3 spans 15 amino acids. The CDR3 protein is CSARDQLRACPPYYF. DNA for the CDR3: TGCAGTGCTAGAGATCAATTGAGGGCCTGCCCCCCTTACTACTTC.

This clonotype was observed at least ten times. The V gene is TRBV20-1, the J gene TRBJ1-2; TRBD1 agrees at 10 bases. J lost 6 bases, V lost 5 bases, and 3 bases had no gene match. This CDR3 spans 12 amino acids. Germline CDR1 and CDR2: DFQATT and SNEGSKA (reference sequence). CDR3 loop: CSAQGTGDGYTF. DNA for the CDR3: TGCAGTGCTCAAGGGACAGGGGATGGCTACACCTTC.

This clonotype was observed many times. V and J are TRBV13 and TRBJ2-7; TRBD2 aligns across 14 bases. CDR1 PRHDT and CDR2 FYEKMQ come from the germline V gene (reference sequence). This CDR3 has 18 amino acids. The trim removed 6 bases at V and 3 bases at J, leaving 13 bases unmatched. The CDR3 protein is CASSLRPGLAGVHYEQYF. In nucleotides, the CDR3 is TGTGCCAGCAGTTTACGTCCGGGACTAGCGGGGGTCCACTACGAGCAGTACTTC.

The chain uses TRBV27 and TRBJ2-3, with 12 bases identical to TRBD2. The V gene's germline CDR1 is MNHEY and CDR2 SMNVEV (reference sequence). V shed 8 bases and J 3 bases; nucleotides not matched to a gene: 12. This CDR3 is built from 17 residues. For the CDR3, the DNA is TGTGCCAGCGACTGGCTAGCGGGGGGGCTCGGGACAGATACGCAGTATTTT. Residues: CASDWLAGGLGTDTQYF.

This clonotype was picked up many times. CDR3 region: CASSRGTGQPQHF. In nucleotides, the CDR3 is TGTGCCAGCAGCCGCGGCACAGGGCAGCCCCAGCATTTT. The chain joins TRBV11-2 to TRBJ1-5; tentatively, D is TRBD1 (6 bases). The CDR3 is 13 amino acids. Trimming removed 5 bases from V and 7 bases from J, with 12 bases in between. Germline V CDR1 and CDR2: SGHAT, FQNNGV.

In its sample, this clonotype was seen many times. This chain joins TRBV15 and TRBJ2-2; possible D gene TRBD1, 6 bases. Trimming removed 0 bases at V and 0 bases at J, with 11 bases between. The CDR3 extends over 17 amino acids. Germline values: CDR1 LNHNV, CDR2 YYDKDF (reference sequence). The DNA for the CDR3 is TGTGCCACCAGCAGAGAGTTGGGGGCTACGAACACCGGGGAGCTGTTTTTT. Amino acids: CATSRELGATNTGELFF.

Regarding this clonotype: A much bigger clone sits one base away, suggesting this may be a read error. In nucleotides, the CDR3 is TGTGCCAGTAACTCTCAGGGCGTGGGCGAGCAGTACTTC. The encoded protein is CASNSQGVGEQYF. The V call is TRBV19, the J call TRBJ2-7, with TRBD1 as a possible D gene (5 bases). The CDR3 runs 13 residues. V lost 7 bases and J 6 bases, leaving 16 bases between the germline ends. CDR1 and CDR2 from the germline V gene are LNHDA and SQIVND (reference sequence).

This clonotype was counted many times. The chain joins TRBV12-5 to TRBJ2-1; 7 bases align to TRBD1. Germline-derived CDR1 and CDR2 are LGHNT and FRNRAP. This CDR3 contains 17 residues. V shed 1 base, J shed 4 bases, and the junction held 10 bases outside the gene matches. CDR3 amino acids: CASGLALGTAPYNEQFF. The CDR3 DNA reads TGTGCTAGTGGTTTGGCTCTGGGGACAGCCCCTTACAATGAGCAGTTCTTC.

This chain joins TRBV3-1 and TRBJ1-6; 8 bases align to TRBD1. The CDR3 has 17 residues. V gave up 0 bases and J gave up 11 bases; unmatched junction bases: 12. The germline V gene has CDR1 LGHDT and CDR2 YNNKEL (reference sequence). CDR3 bases: TGTGCCAGCAGCCAAGATCAGAGGACAGGGTGTCATCCACCCCTCCACTTT. This gives the protein CASSQDQRTGCHPPLHF. The full variable domain, rest sourced from reference TRBV3-1 and TRBJ1-6, is DTAVSQTPKYLVTQMGNDKSIKCEQNLGHDTMYWYKQDSKKFLKIMFSYNNKELIINETVPNRFSPKSPDKAHLNLHINSLELGDSAVYFCASSQDQRTGCHPPLHFGNGTRLTVT.

This sequence joins TRBV24-1 and TRBJ2-7, with D maybe TRBD1 (5 bases). V shed 7 bases and J shed 5 bases, with 20 bases lying between them. The CDR3 has 15 residues. From germline, CDR1 is KGHDR and CDR2 SFDVKD. The CDR3 loop is CATSRRDDVRNEQYF. In nucleotides, the CDR3 is TGTGCCACCAGCCGCAGGGATGATGTAAGGAACGAGCAGTACTTC.

The sample holds many counts of this clonotype. The chain has TRBV30 and TRBJ1-3, with a tentative D call TRBD1 (5 bases). CDR1 GTSNPN and CDR2 SVGIG come from the germline V gene (reference sequence). V lost 3 bases to trimming and J lost 4 bases, with 10 bases between them. The CDR3 covers 13 residues. The CDR3 nucleotides read TGTGCCTGGAGCCCGGGACCGGGAAACACCATATATTTT. The encoded protein is CAWSPGPGNTIYF. Supplemented by reference TRBV30 and TRBJ1-3, the full variable domain reads SQTIHQWPATLVQPVGSPLSLECTVEGTSNPNLYWYRQAAGRGLQLLFYSVGIGQISSEVPQNLSASRPQDRQFILSSKKLLLSDSGFYLCAWSPGPGNTIYFGEGSWLTVV.

A few counts support this clonotype. V usage is TRBV7-9 and J usage is TRBJ1-5, with 10 bases fitting TRBD1. The CDR3 totals 14 residues. Germline V gene sequence: CDR1 SEHNR, CDR2 FQNEAQ (reference sequence). Trimming took 4 bases from V and 6 from J; bases not matched to a gene: 3. The DNA for the CDR3 is TGTGCCAGCAGCTCTGGACAGGGGGTTCAGCCCCAGCATTTT. Its protein product is CASSSGQGVQPQHF.

Ten or more counts support this clonotype. This sequence joins TRBV20-1 and TRBJ1-1; D is undetermined. Trimming removed 6 bases from V and 5 bases from J, with 13 bases in between. Germline CDR1 reads DFQATT; CDR2 reads SNEGSKA (reference sequence). The CDR3 totals 12 residues. The CDR3 spells CSAPNPITEAFF. The CDR3 DNA reads as TGCAGTGCCCCAAATCCGATTACTGAAGCTTTCTTT.

This clonotype came up many times. The chain carries TRBV7-3 and TRBJ1-1; 8 nucleotides agree with TRBD1. With V trimmed by 6 bases and J by 1 base, 4 bases remained unmatched. This CDR3 is built from 14 residues. Germline V lookup: CDR1 SGHTA, CDR2 FQGTGA. CDR3 nucleotide sequence: TGTGCCAGCAGTCCAGGGGGCGCGAACACTGAAGCTTTCTTT. Its protein product is CASSPGGANTEAFF.

In nucleotides, the CDR3 is TGTGCCAGTAGCACGTCTTCTGGGGCCAACGTCCTGACTTTC. Translating it yields CASSTSSGANVLTF. V is TRBV19 and J is TRBJ2-6; D unclear. The V gene lost 6 bases and the J gene lost 1 base, with 7 bases spanning the gap. In germline, CDR1 is LNHDA, CDR2 SQIVND (reference sequence). The CDR3 runs 14 residues.

This clonotype was seen a few times. This chain links TRBV6-2 or TRBV6-3 with TRBJ1-2; D remains unclear. Per the germline V gene, CDR1 is MNHEY and CDR2 is SVGEGT. The CDR3 has 15 amino acids. The V and J ends lost 6 bases and 1 base respectively, with 15 bases between them. The DNA for the CDR3 is TGTGCCAGCAGGGGCCGACAAGGTGGTAACTATGGCTACACCTTC. Encoded protein: CASRGRQGGNYGYTF.

This clonotype was seen a handful of times. The rearrangement uses TRBV7-9 and TRBJ2-3; D gene uncertain. CDR1 and CDR2 (germline): SEHNR, FQNEAQ (reference sequence). Deletions cut 1 base from V and 2 bases from J, with 10 bases between. The CDR3 totals 15 residues. CDR3 coding DNA: TGTGCCAGCAGCTTAGTTGGGGATTTCACAGATACGCAGTATTTT. It translates to CASSLVGDFTDTQYF.

This clonotype was seen only once. The chain joins TRBV9 to TRBJ2-5; D perhaps matches TRBD1 (6 bases). V gave up 0 bases and J gave up 5 bases, with 14 bases separating them. Germline CDR1 is SGDLS and CDR2 is YYNGEE. The CDR3 has 15 residues. CDR3 sequence (DNA): TGTGCCAGCAGCGTAGCCGGCCAGGGGCCCGAGACCCAGTACTTC. Its protein product is CASSVAGQGPETQYF.

This clonotype came up many times. V gene TRBV27 combines with J gene TRBJ2-3; D gene unclear. The CDR3 runs to 14 residues. V lost 6 bases to trimming and J lost 1 base, with 11 bases between them. Germline CDR1 and CDR2: MNHEY and SMNVEV (reference sequence). The DNA of the CDR3 is TGTGCCAGCAGGCAAATTGGGGGCACAGATACGCAGTATTTT. Translated, it gives CASRQIGGTDTQYF.

This clonotype was counted many times. The rearrangement uses TRBV4-1 and TRBJ1-5; the D gene is possibly TRBD1 (5 bases). Trimming removed 0 bases from V and 3 bases from J, with 12 bases in between. The CDR3 length is 16 residues. Germline lookup yields CDR1 MGHRA and CDR2 YSYEKL. CDR3 protein: CASSQDSRAYNQPQHF. CDR3 DNA sequence: TGCGCCAGCAGCCAAGATAGCAGGGCATACAATCAGCCCCAGCATTTT.

This clonotype occurred many times. The rearrangement uses TRBV6-1 and TRBJ1-5; no firm D call. V was trimmed by 10 bases and J by 3 bases, leaving 13 bases between them. Per the germline V gene, CDR1 is MNHNS and CDR2 is SASEGT. This CDR3 has 13 residues. CDR3 DNA sequence: TGTGCCACCACTTCTTGGGCCAATCAGCCCCAGCATTTT. Protein: CATTSWANQPQHF.

This clonotype showed up many times. The chain uses TRBV6-1 and TRBJ2-1; the match to TRBD2 covers 16 bases. The CDR3 spans 17 residues. Germline assignment: CDR1 MNHNS and CDR2 SASEGT. V was clipped by 5 bases and J by 6 bases; unmatched bases: 7. The CDR3 spells CASSSTGTSGGANEQFF. CDR3 coding DNA: TGTGCCAGCAGTTCCACCGGGACTAGCGGGGGGGCCAATGAGCAGTTCTTC.

In the case of this clonotype: Here the CDR3 omits its conserved ending phenylalanine or tryptophan, so a read error is the likely source. The V call is TRBV24-1, the J call TRBJ2-3; D not resolved. There are 13 residues in the CDR3. Germline-derived CDR1 and CDR2 are KGHDR and SFDVKD. The CDR3 region is CATSVGHTDTQYS. In nucleotides, the CDR3 is TGCGCCACCAGTGTAGGCCACACAGATACGCAGTATTCT.

This clonotype has ten or more counts. The V call is TRBV27, the J call TRBJ1-1; D remains unclear. Germline V gene lookup returns CDR1 MNHEY and CDR2 SMNVEV (reference sequence). This CDR3 is 13 amino acids long. Trimming shortened V by 4 bases and J by 3 bases, and 9 bases separated the two germline ends. The CDR3 coding sequence is TGTGCCAGCAGTTGGGCCTCGGACACTGAAGCTTTCTTT. Its protein product is CASSWASDTEAFF.

There are many counts of this clonotype. The gene calls are TRBV11-1 and TRBJ1-6; a weak D match, TRBD1 (6 bases). Trimming pared 6 bases from V and 5 bases from J, leaving 11 bases between. This CDR3 comprises 14 residues. The germline gives CDR1 SGHAT, CDR2 FQDESV (reference sequence). The CDR3 loop is CASSTGTNNSPLHF. The CDR3 DNA sequence: TGTGCCAGCAGTACCGGGACAAATAATTCACCCCTCCACTTT.